What follows describes a single TCR beta chain. The record originates from a study of cytomegalovirus exposure and HLA in healthy donors. Germline V gene sequence: CDR1 SGHRS, CDR2 YFSETQ. V trimming: 0 bases; J trimming: 6 bases; junction bases outside the gene matches: 6. This CDR3 region has 15 residues. PCR employed 60 Vbeta and 13 Jbeta primers. The repertoire was sequenced with immunoSEQ multiplex PCR; TCRdb's copy has only in-frame clones and lacks some. The data contain around 150,000 clones, roughly 80% of them singletons. The origin of this receptor is a man aged 50-59 years in good health and CMV-seropositive. V usage is TRBV5-1 and J usage is TRBJ2-3; 8 positions match TRBD2. The source material was PBMCs. The CDR3 DNA reads as TGCGCCAGCAGCTTGGTACGGGGGGGGCCGGATACGCAGTATTTT. Translating it yields CASSLVRGGPDTQYF.